The following is a T cell receptor (beta chain) sequence with its context. Its specificity is unknown. The data belong to a study of cytomegalovirus exposure and HLA in healthy donors. Overall study results and limits: No immune exposure information besides CMV serostatus was available.

The CDR3 loop spans 16 amino acids. The PCR had 60 Vbeta and 13 Jbeta primers. Method: immunoSEQ multiplex PCR; TCRdb's copy keeps in-frame clones and lacks some. The table shows about 120,000 clones, with roughly 9% occurring only once. The genes are TRBV7-5 and TRBJ1-5. TRBV7-5 has pseudogene status. The sequenced sample was PBMCs. This TCR was sampled from a woman aged 40-49 years in good health and CMV-seropositive. Written as DNA, the CDR3 is TGTGTCAGAAGCTTACTGTTGCGGAGAAGCAATCAGCCCCAGCATTTT. It translates to CVRSLLLRRSNQPQHF.